The 11 T cell receptor beta chains presented below share a single source sample, sequenced in a study of blood T cell repertoires in COVID-19. Here immunoSEQ multiplex PCR was the method, and the copy in TCRdb shows in-frame clones only, minus some. The table lists 400,000 to 550,000 clones, approximately 90% of them singletons. What was sequenced was peripheral blood. The receptors derive from a woman in her 30s with acute or convalescent COVID-19.

The rearrangement joins TRBV23-1 to TRBJ1-5; 8 positions agree with TRBD1. TRBV23-1 is placed among ORFs of uncertain function. The CDR3 extends over 15 amino acids. Trimming removed 4 bases from V and 9 bases from J; junction bases left unmatched: 11. The CDR3 region is CASSPGQEPVGPQHF. The CDR3 DNA follows: TGCGCCAGCAGTCCGGGACAGGAACCGGTAGGGCCCCAGCATTTT.

V usage is TRBV7-3 and J usage is TRBJ2-2; tentatively, D is TRBD2 (7 bases). Germline CDR1 is SGHTA and CDR2 is FQGTGA. The V end was cut by 1 base, the J end by 4 bases, with 16 bases between. The CDR3 loop spans 17 amino acids. CDR3: CASSLMVRGGGTGELFF. The DNA for the CDR3 is TGTGCCAGCAGCTTAATGGTTCGCGGGGGCGGCACCGGGGAGCTGTTTTTT.

The chain couples TRBV7-6 to TRBJ2-6; 7 nucleotides line up with TRBD2. J lost 2 bases, V lost 5 bases, and 3 bases had no gene match. Germline CDR1 is SGHVS and CDR2 is FNYEAQ. The CDR3 runs 15 residues. The CDR3 DNA follows: TGTGCCAGCAGCCCAGGGAGGGCTGGGGCCAACGTCCTGACTTTC. It encodes CASSPGRAGANVLTF.

This clone was recorded once. The chain joins TRBV25-1 to TRBJ2-3; D not resolved. This CDR3 contains 12 residues. Trimming shortened V by 3 bases and J by 3 bases, and 4 bases separated the two germline ends. The germline CDR1 and CDR2 sequences are MGHDK and SYGVNS. The CDR3 region is CASSDQTDTQYF. In DNA form, the CDR3 reads TGTGCCAGCAGTGACCAGACAGATACGCAGTATTTT.

This clone occurred once. The CDR3 DNA is TGTGCCAGCAGTTCCCCGACAGGGTTTGGAAACACCATATATTTT. It codes for CASSSPTGFGNTIYF. The chain has TRBV6-5 and TRBJ1-3, with 7 bases fitting TRBD1. The CDR3 is 15 residues long. Trimming removed 4 bases from V and 3 bases from J; junction bases left unmatched: 6. CDR1 is MNHEY, CDR2 SVGAGI, per germline.

The genes are TRBV7-8 and TRBJ1-3; no reliable D call. Germline V gene lookup returns CDR1 SGHVS and CDR2 FQNEAQ. There are 14 residues in the CDR3. V lost 6 bases to trimming and J lost 2 bases, with 11 bases between them. CDR3 bases: TGTGCCAGCAGGGAGGGTACGGCTGGAAACACCATATATTTT. Translation: CASREGTAGNTIYF.

The chain couples TRBV5-1 to TRBJ2-7; maybe TRBD1 (5 bases). The CDR3 spans 14 residues. Trimming stripped 4 bases from V and 6 bases from J, with 17 bases between. Germline-derived CDR1 and CDR2 are SGHRS and YFSETQ. DNA for the CDR3: TGCGCCAGCAGCGTCGGACAAACCTTTAGCGAGCAGTACTTC. It encodes CASSVGQTFSEQYF.

The chain carries TRBV6-5 and TRBJ2-3; no reliable D call. CDR1 MNHEY and CDR2 SVGAGI come from the germline V gene. This CDR3 spans 14 amino acids. V lost 2 bases, J lost 3 bases, and 9 bases lay in between. CDR3 sequence: CASSYRGETDTQYF. The CDR3 DNA sequence: TGTGCCAGCAGTTACCGTGGAGAAACAGATACGCAGTATTTT.

This clone was observed once. V and J are TRBV30 and TRBJ2-7; possibly TRBD2 for D (6 bases). Germline V gene data show CDR1 as GTSNPN and CDR2 as SVGIG (reference sequence). V gave up 8 bases and J gave up 5 bases, with 10 bases separating them. CDR3 length: 10 residues. The CDR3 DNA reads TGTGCCCGAGGGGAGGACGAGCAGTACTTC. Translated, it gives CARGEDEQYF.

The chain joins TRBV2 to TRBJ1-2; no clear D gene. The CDR3 has 14 residues. The V gene's germline CDR1 is SNHLY and CDR2 FYNNEI. The V gene lost 1 base and the J gene lost 5 bases, with 11 bases spanning the gap. The CDR3 sequence is CASSEGSGLYGYTF. CDR3 bases: TGTGCCAGCAGTGAAGGTTCAGGACTTTATGGCTACACCTTC.

This clone showed up just a few times. This CDR3 reads CASSTTTSPGQETQYF. The CDR3 nucleotides are TGTGCCAGCAGTACTACCACTTCCCCGGGGCAAGAGACCCAGTACTTC. The rearrangement joins TRBV2 to TRBJ2-5; possibly TRBD2 for D (5 bases). The germline V gene has CDR1 SNHLY and CDR2 FYNNEI. Trimming pared 5 bases from V and 2 bases from J, leaving 18 bases between. CDR3 length equals 16 residues.